This entry features one T cell receptor beta chain sequence. Its antigen remains unidentified. No much larger clonotype is one base removed from it; base qualities were not supplied. Healthy HIV-negative adults with no recently reported acute infections or vaccinations were included as donors. All donors were Caucasian adults living in Nashville, Tennessee, USA. CD4+ T cells were enriched by magnetic negative selection; naive cells were then positively selected on CD45RA, and the negative fraction formed the memory subset. After blood collection by leukapheresis, PBMCs were isolated using Ficoll-Histopaque density gradient centrifugation and then cryopreserved in the vapor phase of liquid nitrogen. Analytical flow cytometry was used to check the purity and quantity of every magnetically sorted T cell population. Genomic DNA was isolated from every sorted fraction and measured by UV absorbance on a Nanodrop 2000c.

These data belong to a study of shared clonotypes between healthy human individuals (dated by TCRdb to about 2020). About the investigation overall: The cohort included a few men and a couple of women between 18 and 49 years of age. Per donor, three plates each were used for CD4 naive and CD4 memory, two for CD8 naive, and one for CD8 memory. To estimate repertoire size and how much clonotype sharing occurs between individuals, the study deeply sequenced the blood TCR repertoires of 5 or 6 healthy adults. To increase sequencing depth and limit assay-specific biases, different laboratories used diverse techniques to prepare libraries and sequence TCR repertoires. Between about 0.9 and 9 billion PBMCs per donor were obtained by leukapheresis. The investigation overall reported the following: Sampling was limited to blood, and TCR repertoires in tissue likely differ from TCR repertoires in blood. When a handful of donors were compared, the shared fraction of clonotypes was approximately 5% for naive CD4, 3.5% to 4% for naive CD8, about 2.5% for memory CD4, and 0.3% to 0.5% for memory CD8. Estimated clonotype richness was generally larger for naive than for memory subsets. Based on pairwise subsampling, the degree of clonotype sharing among donors was expected to be affected by sequencing depth. Compared with non-shared clonotypes, clonotypes shared by all four sorted-subset donors had higher generation probabilities. The small number of donors limited the genetic and exposure-history diversity represented. Even with the large sequencing depth, rarefaction of the sorted-subset datasets indicated that sequencing was incomplete.

Using the deep immunoSEQ assay, TCR CDR3 regions were amplified from genomic DNA by multiplex PCR. Genomic DNA extracted from each cell subset was distributed evenly over all wells of several immunoSEQ 96-well plates, and each plate served as one replicate. Each replicate PCR for sorted subsets received about 210 ng genomic DNA, equal to 28,000 or so T cell genomes. Purified libraries were quantified with a Qubit 3.0 fluorometer, sized on a Bioanalyzer 2100, and re-quantified with the KAPA Library Quantification kit. Each immunoSEQ 96-well plate was sequenced on its own single-read 150-cycle Illumina NextSeq 550 flow cell. The authors' pipeline ran thus. Because the immunoSEQ output held only junctional sequences and lacked quality scores, the filtering could not match the filtering applied to full-length reads. Sequences were annotated with PyIR, a Python wrapper for IgBLAST v1.9, and V/J genes and CDR3 were assigned using IMGT germline references. Reads with weak V/J assignments (E-value above 1e-6), missing CDR3, stop codons, out-of-frame junctions, or ambiguous translated residues were removed. V3J clonotypes were defined as sequences sharing an identical inferred V gene, J gene, and CDR3 amino acid sequence. Percentage overlap between repertoires was computed as shared unique clonotypes divided by the size of the smaller repertoire. Three approaches were used to assess repertoire richness: RTK rarefaction, the Chao1 estimator, and Recon v2.1 estimates of unobserved clonotypes. Generation probabilities were computed with OLGA for all TCRbeta clonotypes obtained by the gDNA method from a handful of donors. The table comes from immuneACCESS by way of TCRdb, which keeps in-frame sequences with V and J called. Part of the clones is missing from these tables; in studies checked, under half for an unresolved V gene and the rest for unknown reasons. Clone size and V and J calls were adopted from that table, with D and trimming inferred from the DNA. The sample table holds roughly 2.5 million clones, of which just over 90% were seen once. 0.11% to 0.15% of the sample lies in the top ten.

Sequenced input: naive CD4+ T cells sorted from blood. What the cell subset or site label conveys for this sample: CD45RA+ positively selected. The sequence was collected from a man aged 18 to 30 in good health.

The sequenced DNA: TGTGCCATCAGTGAAAGGGGACCAACTAATGAAAAACTGTTTTTT. The resulting protein is CAISERGPTNEKLFF. The chain couples TRBV10-3 to TRBJ1-4; TRBD1 is a weak D gene call, 5 bases matching. The CDR3 runs 15 amino acids, cysteine and phenylalanine included. Of the read, only the CDR3 DNA is kept; its 45 bases are in frame from base 1. For CDR1 and CDR2, the germline V gene lists ENHRY and SYGVKD. The junction shows trimming of 3 bases on V and 0 bases on J, plus 8 bases between the germline ends.